One sample yielded the 6 T cell receptor beta chains listed below, sequenced in a study of blood T cell repertoires in COVID-19. TCRdb keeps only in-frame clones here, not all; method: immunoSEQ multiplex PCR. The sample yields under 250,000 clones, 86% seen once. Sequencing was done on a sample of peripheral blood. All receptors derive from a man aged 55 to 69 with acute or convalescent COVID-19.

The V and J genes are TRBV7-9 and TRBJ2-7; D unclear. The germline V gene encodes CDR1 SEHNR and CDR2 FQNEAQ (reference sequence). V was shortened by 5 bases and J by 4 bases, with 15 bases between the two germline ends. The CDR3 contains 14 residues. DNA of the CDR3: TGTGCCAGCAGCCCCCGCCCTGGAGAGTACGAGCAGTACTTC. Translated: CASSPRPGEYEQYF.

The chain joins TRBV5-1 to TRBJ2-7; 8 nucleotides agree with TRBD1. The CDR3 runs 17 residues. In germline, CDR1 is SGHRS, CDR2 YFSETQ. V shed 0 bases, J shed 4 bases, and the junction held 12 bases outside the gene matches. CDR3 residues: CASSLAISGTGRYEQYF. The CDR3 region has the DNA TGCGCCAGCAGCTTGGCAATCTCCGGGACAGGACGTTACGAGCAGTACTTC.

The chain joins TRBV28 to TRBJ1-6; 9 bases fit TRBD1. The ends lost 7 bases at V and 9 bases at J; junction bases unmatched: 19. The germline gives CDR1 MDHEN, CDR2 SYDVKM. The CDR3 extends over 18 amino acids. The CDR3 loop is CASNLNRDRVSKRSPLHF. DNA for the CDR3: TGTGCCAGCAACTTAAACCGGGACAGGGTCTCTAAGCGTTCACCCCTCCACTTT.

The rearrangement joins TRBV7-9 to TRBJ2-2; 9 bases fit TRBD2. This CDR3 is built from 18 residues. Germline V gene lookup returns CDR1 SEHNR and CDR2 FQNEAQ (reference sequence). V shed 4 bases and J 2 bases; nucleotides not matched to a gene: 11. DNA of the CDR3: TGTGCCAGCAGCTCAGTGCGGCTAGCGGGAACTAACACCGGGGAGCTGTTTTTT. This sequence encodes CASSSVRLAGTNTGELFF.

The chain couples TRBV27 to TRBJ1-1; D gene ambiguous. CDR3 size: 11 residues. Germline V gives CDR1 MNHEY, CDR2 SMNVEV (reference sequence). Trimming stripped 5 bases from V and 4 bases from J, with 5 bases between. CDR3: CASSEGTEAFF. The CDR3 region has the DNA TGTGCCAGCAGTGAGGGCACTGAAGCTTTCTTT.

The chain uses TRBV6-2 or TRBV6-3 and TRBJ2-2, with 8 positions matching TRBD1. The CDR3 extends over 19 amino acids. Germline assignment: CDR1 MNHEY and CDR2 SVGEGT. V trimming: 4 bases; J trimming: 1 base; junction bases outside the gene matches: 14. DNA of the CDR3: TGTGCCAGCAGTTTCCTGGCTGGACAGGGTAATTTGAACACCGGGGAGCTGTTTTTT. This gives the protein CASSFLAGQGNLNTGELFF.